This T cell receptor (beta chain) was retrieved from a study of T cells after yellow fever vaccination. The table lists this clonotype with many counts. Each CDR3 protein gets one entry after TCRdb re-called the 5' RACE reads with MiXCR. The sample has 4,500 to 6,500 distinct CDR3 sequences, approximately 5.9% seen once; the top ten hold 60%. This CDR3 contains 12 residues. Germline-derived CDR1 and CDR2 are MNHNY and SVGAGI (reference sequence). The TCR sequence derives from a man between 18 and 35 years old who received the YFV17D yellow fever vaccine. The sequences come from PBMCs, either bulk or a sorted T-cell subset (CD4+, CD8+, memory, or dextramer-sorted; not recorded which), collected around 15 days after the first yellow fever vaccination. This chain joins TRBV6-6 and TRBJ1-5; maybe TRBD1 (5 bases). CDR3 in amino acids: CATGQGHQPQHF. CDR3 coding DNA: TGTGCTACAGGCCAGGGACATCAGCCCCAGCATTTT.